This TCR beta chain was sequenced for a study of cytomegalovirus exposure and HLA in healthy donors (dated by TCRdb to the late 2010s). Broadly, across the study: In an earlier analysis of 587 of the donors, 250 to 350 Gb of sequence data and 90 million to 120 million unique TCR beta sequences from roughly 190 million T cells were reported. Around 320 gigabases of sequencing data and 70 million to 100 million unique TCR sequences were included in an early release covering about 600 HLA-typed donors. Along with the 666-subject first cohort, a separate validation cohort of some 130 different subjects was used. The study combined high-throughput TCR immunosequencing, statistical association of individual TCRs with disease status, and machine learning to predict cytomegalovirus infection status. Rather than drawing on any new phenotypic data, the later analysis identified candidate immune exposures from TCR beta sequences and the way those sequences occurred across donors. An earlier analysis of several hundred of the donors used high-throughput TCR beta sequencing to judge whether each TCR beta V gene segment behaved as functional or pseudogenic. Four to six DR-DQ haplotypes were handled as single units for association and clustering because linkage in the cohort was strong. HLA typing included class I and class II loci at four-digit resolution. A later genetic analysis took genome-wide SNP genotypes for about three fifths of the 666 donors and used that subset as a discovery cohort. The study was designed to test whether signatures of past pathogen exposure could be identified by cataloging public T cell receptors. Among about 390 genotyped donors of the cohort, an average of around 240,000 unique TCR beta nucleotide sequences were sequenced per donor, about a sixth of them non-productive. Alongside the repertoire data, information on donor age, sex, ethnicity and CMV serostatus was compiled. Every repertoire in the discovery cohort had been generated on one and the same sequencing platform. To study patterns of TCR occurrence, a later analysis re-analyzed previously published TCR beta repertoires from several hundred donors and added high-resolution HLA genotyping. Using immunosequencing, the study profiled T cell repertoires from 666 subjects and related those repertoires to cytomegalovirus serostatus. Typing coverage differed by locus: A, B, C, DRB1 and DQB1 were typed in roughly 620-630 donors, DQA1 in approximately 520, DPA1 in over 600, and DPB1 in roughly 470. The genetic ancestry cluster associated with self-reported Caucasian donors included 81% of the 300 to 400 genotyped donors.

General findings and caveats noted by the study authors: In a later genetic analysis, a missense DCLRE1C variant was associated with V-gene and J-gene trimming of TCR beta chains, and the association was replicated in an independent cohort. Because some donors lacked HLA typing at each locus, the association tests relied only on the typed subset. In this cohort, only TCR beta chains were sequenced, and detectable features were limited by the absence of alpha or paired-chain data. Correlated functional status among segregating V segments might reflect linkage disequilibrium, but an unknown experimental factor could not be ruled out. A group of highly shared sequence variants was considered likely to be a technical artifact of the sequencing pipeline. In the study, around 160 TCR beta chains were listed as associated with cytomegalovirus. A further reported finding was that TCR beta sequences accurately predicted the HLA-A and HLA-B alleles for most subjects in the first cohort. Because the 87-base-pair reads could not distinguish some IMGT-functional V segments, including TRBV6-2 and TRBV6-3, those segments were excluded. Most TCR sequences were seen in very few donors, while some public TCRs were found in many individuals. In both the original and validation cohorts, the classifier was reported to diagnose cytomegalovirus status with high specificity and sensitivity. Compared with the approximately 670-donor mean, donors in an Asian-associated ancestry cluster had fewer N-insertions in productive TCRs, according to a later genetic analysis. In a later analysis, most CMV-associated TCR beta chains were found to appear HLA-restricted, with HLA associations seemingly driven largely by CMV exposure. In a later analysis, some 18,000 TCR beta sequences were associated with specific HLA alleles at a false discovery rate of 0.05. For the cohort, immune exposure information was limited to CMV serostatus. When HLA alleles, especially DR and DQ, strongly co-occurred, attributing TCR associations to individual alleles was difficult. Several of the top co-occurrence clusters appeared to be linked to parvovirus B19, influenza, CMV and Epstein-Barr virus, according to a later analysis. According to a later analysis, TCR association rates differed among HLA loci, with DRB1 alleles showing the most associated TCRs and HLA-C alleles showing the fewest. In vitro tests confirmed that a few of the cytomegalovirus-associated TCR beta chains recognize cytomegalovirus antigens. According to the authors, the approach could potentially be generalized to other disease states and immunological phenotypes. Roughly uniform sequencing depth across donors was assumed in presence/absence analyses, although this assumption may not hold. In a later analysis, HLA-associated TCR beta chains were found to be more clonally expanded and to have lower generation probabilities than equally common non-associated chains. Broadly in line with IMGT annotations, most TCR beta V segments showed up in productive rearrangements about 90% or about 30% of the time in an earlier analysis of several hundred of the donors. The earlier analysis of 587 of the donors excluded around 17 rarely observed V segments, including chromosome 9 orphons, because counts were too low.

The cohort was made up of roughly 670 healthy bone marrow donors. At the time of sampling, every cohort member was nominally healthy, though immune exposures that went unrecorded were likely present. The donor tested CMV seronegative and was one of the 352 seronegative cohort members. Each donor provided a peripheral blood sample, and peripheral blood mononuclear cells were used for TCR beta sequencing. The Qiagen DNeasy Blood Extraction Kit was used to extract genomic DNA from the blood cell samples. To prepare the library, the immunoSEQ multiplex PCR assay was applied. A mixture of 60 forward primers for TCR Vbeta segments and 13 reverse primers for TCR Jbeta segments was used in the multiplex PCR. The CDR3 region of rearranged TCR beta genes was amplified from genomic DNA with a multiplex PCR assay. Amplified TCR beta libraries were sequenced as 87-base-pair reads on the Illumina HiSeq System. The source study handled its data this way. In a later analysis, tens of millions of unique TCR beta chains were counted across the 650 to 750 repertoires, and about 10 million of these chains were shared by at least two donors. Raw reads were error-corrected and collapsed into unique sequences by a nearest-neighbor algorithm in which closely related sequences were merged to remove PCR and sequencing errors. Alignment of CDR3 sequences to IMGT reference sequences was used to assign V, D and J gene segments. For a sequence to be retained, a match of at least six nucleotides was required to both a V gene segment and a J gene segment. A rearrangement was called productive if the CDR3 had no stop codons and remained in frame with V and J, and every other rearrangement was called non-productive. CDR3 was defined by IMGT convention, running from the second conserved V-encoded cysteine to the conserved J-encoded phenylalanine. The earlier analysis of about 640 of the donors excluded any sequence lacking an unambiguous match to a single V gene segment. An earlier analysis of a few hundred of the donors called V segments functional above 56.7% productive rearrangements and segregating when the between-donor standard deviation exceeded 5%. A statistical classification framework was developed to diagnose cytomegalovirus status using the catalog of TCR beta chain sequences. In a later analysis, V and J genes were assigned by comparing TCR nucleotide sequences against IMGT/GENE-DB human TR gene sequences. Using the TCRdist pipeline, a later analysis assigned CDR3 sequences along with most-parsimonious VDJ recombination scenarios. A later analysis defined each TCR beta chain by its CDR3 amino acid sequence plus V-gene family, and excluded reads lacking a unique V-gene family. A later analysis removed 600 or so highly shared, low-generation-probability nucleotide sequences to deal with suspected cross-contamination and a sequencing artifact. In a later analysis, a clonal expansion index for each public chain was calculated from normalized within-repertoire ranks of inferred template counts. A later analysis computed generation probabilities with a VDJ recombination model fitted to out-of-frame rearrangements, and checked the results against IGoR. In a later analysis, hypergeometric tests were used to score TCR-TCR, TCR-HLA and TCR-CMV co-occurrence, with a repertoire-size bias correction applied to TCR pairs. In a later analysis, false discovery rates were estimated by permuting HLA or CMV assignments 20 times. In a later analysis, co-occurring TCRs were grouped using DBSCAN, with TCRdist sequence similarity added in when clustering inside HLA-allele-positive subsets. For co-occurrence clustering, repertoires with fewer than 30,000 or more than 120,000 public chains were excluded, along with several repertoires with anomalous nucleotide sharing. TCRdb stores this immuneACCESS table with in-frame sequences only. Part of the clones is absent; in the studies checked, under half of the shortfall reflects unresolved V genes, and no reason is known for the rest. V, J and clone size were drawn from that table, and D and trimming were deduced from the DNA. The sample profile shows roughly 200,000 clones; about 83% of them were found once. The ten largest clones represent roughly 2.7% of the sample.

Concerning this clone itself: Its specific antigen is unknown. Per-nucleotide qualities are absent, and no much larger clonotype sits a single base away.

A distance of 12 bases separates the germline ends of V and J, which lose 4 bases and 2 bases respectively. From its cysteine to its phenylalanine, the CDR3 spans 14 amino acids. Just CDR3 DNA is preserved here, 42 bases in frame from base 1. The germline V gene (reference sequence) provides CDR1 SGHNT and CDR2 YYREEE. Material: PBMCs. The rearranged segments are TRBV5-4 and TRBJ2-5; a weak D assignment points to TRBD2 (6 bases agree). The receptor's source is a female donor in good health and CMV-seronegative. The nucleotides are TGTGCCAGCAGCCCCCGGGACTTACAAGAGACCCAGTACTTC. This codes for CASSPRDLQETQYF.